These 3 T cell receptor beta chains were all obtained from the same sample, sequenced in a study of tumor-infiltrating lymphocytes in primary liver carcinoma. A constant-region primer served to make TCR beta cDNA from about 500 ng total RNA. Libraries for TCR beta were built through three nested multiplex PCR rounds, which together made up a slightly modified ARM-PCR procedure. Two initial PCR rounds of around 10 cycles each paired TRBV1-TRBV30 forward primers with a C-beta reverse primer. MiXCR, run by TCRdb on the multiplex PCR reads, gives a single entry per CDR3 protein. The sample lists 300,000 to 350,000 distinct CDR3 sequences; roughly 60% were seen once. Germline DNA was extracted alongside blood RNA, which was obtained from unsorted whole blood. Sequenced sample: peripheral blood. The source of these receptors is a woman aged 30 to 39 with primary liver carcinoma and hepatitis B virus infection.

This clonotype was counted only a few times. The genes are TRBV4-1 and TRBJ2-3; weak D call: TRBD2 (7 bases). V gave up 1 base and J gave up 2 bases, with 13 bases separating them. This CDR3 is built from 16 residues. From germline, CDR1 is MGHRA and CDR2 YSYEKL. CDR3 sequence reads: CASSQVGGPDTDTQYF. In DNA, the CDR3 is TGCGCCAGCAGCCAAGTCGGGGGGCCCGACACAGATACGCAGTATTTT.

A word on this clonotype: A much larger clone is a single base away; this may be a read error. The rearrangement uses TRBV4-1 and TRBJ1-4; TRBD1 agrees at 7 bases. This CDR3 region has 15 residues. Germline V lookup: CDR1 MGHRA, CDR2 YSYEKL. CDR3 in DNA: TGCGCCAGCAGCACACAGGGGCCAATTCGCGAAATACTGTTTTTT. The encoded protein is CASSTQGPIREILFF.

In its sample, this clonotype was seen a few times. V gene TRBV6-1 combines with J gene TRBJ2-7, with 9 bases matching TRBD2. Germline loops: CDR1 MNHNS, CDR2 SASEGT. V dropped 6 bases and J dropped 0; count of bases not matched to a gene: 9. This CDR3 region has 16 residues. CDR3 sequence (DNA): TGTGCCAGCAGCCCCCTTAGCGGGAGCTCCTCCTACGAGCAGTACTTC. Translation: CASSPLSGSSSYEQYF.